Listed below are T cell receptor beta chains from one sample, sequenced in a study of blood T cell repertoires in COVID-19. Using immunoSEQ multiplex PCR, the repertoire was profiled, and TCRdb retains in-frame clones only, with some absent. The sample contains 90,000 or so clones, approximately 89% of which appear only once. The source material was peripheral blood. The receptor set was obtained from a human donor in a cohort sampled during active COVID-19. Both conserved end residues are part of each CDR3. Each record gives: CDR3 length, D gene, V gene, J gene, clone size, CDR3 DNA, CDR3 protein. D genes are given only for firm matches. Clone size, where shown, is once, few, many, or a class for clones that have expanded.

11	-	TRBV6-8	TRBJ1-1	-	TGTGCCAGCAGTTTCCTCACTGAAGCTTTCTTT	CASSFLTEAFF
15	TRBD2	TRBV19	TRBJ2-2	-	TGTGCCAGTAGTATTGCGGGGGAGAACACCGGGGAGCTGTTTTTT	CASSIAGENTGELFF
14	-	TRBV4-2	TRBJ1-4	-	TGTGCCAGCAGCCTCGGTGGAGGTGATGAAAAACTGTTTTTT	CASSLGGGDEKLFF
15	-	TRBV7-2	TRBJ2-1	-	TGTGCCAGCAGCCTTACAAACAGGGTAGGCAATGAGCAGTTCTTC	CASSLTNRVGNEQFF
13	-	TRBV2	TRBJ1-2	-	TGTGCCAGCAGTGGACAGAAAAACTATGGCTACACCTTC	CASSGQKNYGYTF
16	TRBD1	TRBV9	TRBJ2-1	-	TGTGCCAGCAGTGATCACCGGGACAGGGCCAACAATGAGCAGTTCTTC	CASSDHRDRANNEQFF
11	-	TRBV7-9	TRBJ2-7	-	TGTGCCAGCAGCTATGGACAGAGCCCGTACTTC	CASSYGQSPYF
15	-	TRBV6-2/TRBV6-3	TRBJ2-4	-	TGTGCCAGCAGTGCCCACGGAGTAGCCAAAAACATTCAGTACTTC	CASSAHGVAKNIQYF
13	-	TRBV19	TRBJ1-2	-	TGTGCCAGTAGTATGATGGGGGCGAATGGCTACACCTTC	CASSMMGANGYTF
12	-	TRBV19	TRBJ2-1	-	TGTGCCAGTAGTGGGGCAGGTGGTGAGCAGTTCTTC	CASSGAGGEQFF
13	TRBD1	TRBV4-1	TRBJ1-1	-	TGCGCCAGCAGCCAAGGGACAGGGTTCTCAGCTTTCTTT	CASSQGTGFSAFF
10	-	TRBV30	TRBJ1-2	-	TGTGCCTGGTATAACTATGGCTACACCTTC	CAWYNYGYTF
12	-	TRBV7-3	TRBJ1-1	-	TGTGCCAGATCCAGGGGTGGCACTGAAGCTTTCTTT	CARSRGGTEAFF
15	-	TRBV7-6	TRBJ1-6	-	TGTGCCAGCAGCTTACGACCGGGAACTAATTCACCCCTCCACTTT	CASSLRPGTNSPLHF
14	TRBD1	TRBV28	TRBJ1-2	-	TGTGCCAGCAGTGCCGGGACAGGGCCCTATGGCTACACCTTC	CASSAGTGPYGYTF
15	TRBD1	TRBV28	TRBJ2-4	-	TGTGCCAGCAGTCCGGGACAGGTGGCCAAAAACATTCAGTACTTC	CASSPGQVAKNIQYF
16	-	TRBV15	TRBJ1-4	-	TGTGCCACCAGCAGAGAAAGACAGTTATTAAATGAAAAACTGTTTTTT	CATSRERQLLNEKLFF
18	TRBD2	TRBV6-1	TRBJ2-1	-	TGTGCCAGCAGTGAGCTACCCGGGAGGCTGAGCTCCTACAATGAGCAGTTCTTC	CASSELPGRLSSYNEQFF
14	TRBD1	TRBV2	TRBJ1-6	-	TGTGCCAGCCGGACTCAGGGGGCAGGGTCACCCCTCCACTTT	CASRTQGAGSPLHF
14	-	TRBV7-3	TRBJ1-1	-	TGTGCCAGCAGCTTAGGCGGGGTCAGGGCTGAAGCTTTCTTT	CASSLGGVRAEAFF
18	-	TRBV5-1	TRBJ2-2	-	TGCGCCAGCAGCTTGGCCAAGTGGCAGCGGGTGAACACCGGGGAGCTGTTTTTT	CASSLAKWQRVNTGELFF
19	-	TRBV6-6	TRBJ1-5	few	TGTGCCAGCAGTCAACACTCCCGGTACCGCGACAGGCTAATACAGCCCCAGCATTTT	CASSQHSRYRDRLIQPQHF
12	-	TRBV12-3/TRBV12-4	TRBJ2-1	-	TGTGCCAGCAGTTTCGCCGGTAAGGAGCAGTTCTTC	CASSFAGKEQFF
11	-	TRBV5-4	TRBJ2-7	-	TGTGCCAGCAGCTTGGCGGGGGAGCAGTACTTC	CASSLAGEQYF
14	TRBD1	TRBV14	TRBJ2-7	once	TGTGCCAGCAGCCAAAACAGGGGGCCCTACGAGCAGTACTTC	CASSQNRGPYEQYF
13	-	TRBV5-6	TRBJ2-5	-	TGTGCCAGCAGCTGGGGACATTCAGAGACCCAGTACTTC	CASSWGHSETQYF
14	-	TRBV9	TRBJ1-1	-	TGTGCCAGCAGCGTAGACAGGGTGAACACTGAAGCTTTCTTT	CASSVDRVNTEAFF
13	-	TRBV6-6	TRBJ1-2	-	TGTGCCAGCACCCCCCCAGGCCTCTATGGCTACACCTTC	CASTPPGLYGYTF
13	-	TRBV19	TRBJ2-7	once	TGTGCCACACACAAGCCCGGGACCTACGAGCAGTACTTC	CATHKPGTYEQYF
14	-	TRBV5-1	TRBJ1-3	-	TGCGCCAGCAGCTTGACCGGGGCTGGAAACACCATATATTTT	CASSLTGAGNTIYF
15	-	TRBV10-3	TRBJ2-3	-	TGTGCCATCACCTGGGGGGGACAGGGCACAGATACGCAGTATTTT	CAITWGGQGTDTQYF
13	-	TRBV5-1	TRBJ2-5	-	TGCGCCAGCGCCATGGCGGTTGTGGAGACCCAGTACTTC	CASAMAVVETQYF
14	-	TRBV28	TRBJ2-3	-	TGTGCCAGCAGTCCTAGGGGGTCGACAGATACGCAGTATTTT	CASSPRGSTDTQYF
14	TRBD1	TRBV3-1/TRBV3-2	TRBJ1-2	-	TGTGCCAGCAGCCAGGGACAGGGGAACTATGGCTACACCTTC	CASSQGQGNYGYTF